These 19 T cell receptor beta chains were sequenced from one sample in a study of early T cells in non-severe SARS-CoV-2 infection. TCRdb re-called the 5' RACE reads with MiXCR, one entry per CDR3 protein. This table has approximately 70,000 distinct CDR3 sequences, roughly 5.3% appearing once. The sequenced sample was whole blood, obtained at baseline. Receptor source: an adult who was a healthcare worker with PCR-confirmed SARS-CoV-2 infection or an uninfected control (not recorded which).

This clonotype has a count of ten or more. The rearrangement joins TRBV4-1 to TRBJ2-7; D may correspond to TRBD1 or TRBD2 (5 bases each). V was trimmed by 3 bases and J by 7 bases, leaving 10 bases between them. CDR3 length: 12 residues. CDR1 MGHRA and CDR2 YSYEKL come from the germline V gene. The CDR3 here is CASSQGTGEQYF. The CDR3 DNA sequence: TGCGCCAGCAGCCAGGGGACGGGGGAGCAGTACTTC.

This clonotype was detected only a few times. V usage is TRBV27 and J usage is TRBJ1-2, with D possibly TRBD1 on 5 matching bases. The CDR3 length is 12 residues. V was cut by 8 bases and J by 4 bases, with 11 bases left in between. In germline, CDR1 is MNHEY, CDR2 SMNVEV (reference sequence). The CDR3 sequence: CASGTSIYGYTF. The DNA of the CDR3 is TGTGCCAGCGGGACCTCCATCTATGGCTACACCTTC.

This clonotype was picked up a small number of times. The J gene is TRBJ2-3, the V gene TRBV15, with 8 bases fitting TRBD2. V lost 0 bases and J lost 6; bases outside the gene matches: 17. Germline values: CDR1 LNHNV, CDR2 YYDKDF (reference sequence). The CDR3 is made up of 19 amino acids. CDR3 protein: CATSRDGAKRETPGDTQYF. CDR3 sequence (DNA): TGTGCCACCAGCAGAGACGGGGCTAAGCGGGAGACCCCGGGGGATACGCAGTATTTT.

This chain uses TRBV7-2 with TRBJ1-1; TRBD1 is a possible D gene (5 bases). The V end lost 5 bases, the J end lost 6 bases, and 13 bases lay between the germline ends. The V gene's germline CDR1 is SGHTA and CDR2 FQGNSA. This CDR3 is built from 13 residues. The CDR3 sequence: CASSPQGFPEAFF. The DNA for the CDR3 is TGTGCCAGCAGCCCCCAGGGTTTCCCTGAAGCTTTCTTT.

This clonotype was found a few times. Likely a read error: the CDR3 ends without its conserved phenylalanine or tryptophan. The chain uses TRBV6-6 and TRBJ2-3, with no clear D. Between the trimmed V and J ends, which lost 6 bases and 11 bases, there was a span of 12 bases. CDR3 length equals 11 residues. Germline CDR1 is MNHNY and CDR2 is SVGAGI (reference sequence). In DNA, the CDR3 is TGTGCCAGCAGCGAAAAACATATGCAGTATTCT. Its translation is CASSEKHMQYS.

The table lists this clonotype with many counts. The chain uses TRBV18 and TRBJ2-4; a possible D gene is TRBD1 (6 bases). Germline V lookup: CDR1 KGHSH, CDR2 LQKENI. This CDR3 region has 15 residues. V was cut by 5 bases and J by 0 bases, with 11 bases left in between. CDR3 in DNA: TGTGCCAGCTCAGGGACACCTCTAGCCAAAAACATTCAGTACTTC. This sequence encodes CASSGTPLAKNIQYF.

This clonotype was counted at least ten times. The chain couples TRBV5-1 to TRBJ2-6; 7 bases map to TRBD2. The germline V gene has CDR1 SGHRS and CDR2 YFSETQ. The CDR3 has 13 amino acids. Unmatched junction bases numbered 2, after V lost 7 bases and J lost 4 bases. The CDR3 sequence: CASSSGGANVLTF. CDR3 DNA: TGCGCCAGCTCTAGCGGCGGGGCCAACGTCCTGACTTTC.

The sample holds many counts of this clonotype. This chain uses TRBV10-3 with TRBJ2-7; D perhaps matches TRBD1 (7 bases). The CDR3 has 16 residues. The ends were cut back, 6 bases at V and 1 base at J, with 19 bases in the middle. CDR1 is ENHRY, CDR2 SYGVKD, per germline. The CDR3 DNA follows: TGTGCCATCAGAAGGCGGGACGAGACAGGGTCCTACGAGCAGTACTTC. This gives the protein CAIRRRDETGSYEQYF.

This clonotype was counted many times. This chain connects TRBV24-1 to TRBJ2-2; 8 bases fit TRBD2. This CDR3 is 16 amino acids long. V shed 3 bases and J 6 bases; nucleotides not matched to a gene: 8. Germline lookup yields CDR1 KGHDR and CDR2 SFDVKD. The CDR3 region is CATSDTSGTSAGELFF. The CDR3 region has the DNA TGTGCCACCAGTGATACTTCCGGGACTAGTGCCGGGGAGCTGTTTTTT.

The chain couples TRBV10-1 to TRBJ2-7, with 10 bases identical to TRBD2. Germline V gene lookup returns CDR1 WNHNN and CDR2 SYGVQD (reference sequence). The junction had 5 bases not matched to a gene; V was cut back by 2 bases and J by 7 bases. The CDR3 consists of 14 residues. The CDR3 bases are TGCGCCAGCAGTGAGGATCTAGCGGGGGAAGAGCAGTACTTC. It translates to CASSEDLAGEEQYF.

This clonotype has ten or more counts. In nucleotides, the CDR3 is TGTGCCAGCAGCCAAACGTACTTTCGGACTCGTCAGGATTATAATTCACCCCTCCACTTT. This sequence encodes CASSQTYFRTRQDYNSPLHF. The gene calls are TRBV3-1 and TRBJ1-6; no reliable D call. CDR1 and CDR2 (germline): LGHDT, YNNKEL (reference sequence). V was cut by 2 bases and J by 4 bases, with 24 bases left in between. This CDR3 comprises 20 residues.

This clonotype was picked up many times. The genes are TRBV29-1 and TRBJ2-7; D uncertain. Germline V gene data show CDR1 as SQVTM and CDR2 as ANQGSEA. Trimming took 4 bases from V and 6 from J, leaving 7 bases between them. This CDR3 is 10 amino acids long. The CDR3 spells CSVALGEQYF. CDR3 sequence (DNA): TGCAGCGTTGCGCTAGGCGAGCAGTACTTC.

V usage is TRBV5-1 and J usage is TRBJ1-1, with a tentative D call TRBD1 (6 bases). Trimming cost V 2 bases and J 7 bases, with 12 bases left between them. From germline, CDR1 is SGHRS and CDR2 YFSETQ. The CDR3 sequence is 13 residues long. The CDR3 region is CASSFQGLDEAFF. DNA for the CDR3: TGCGCCAGCAGCTTCCAGGGGTTGGATGAAGCTTTCTTT.

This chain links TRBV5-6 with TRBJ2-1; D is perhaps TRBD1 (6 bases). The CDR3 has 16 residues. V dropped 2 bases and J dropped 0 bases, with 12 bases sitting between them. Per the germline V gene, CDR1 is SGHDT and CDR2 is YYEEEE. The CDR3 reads CASSFRRTASYNEQFF. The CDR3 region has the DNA TGTGCCAGCAGCTTCCGGAGGACAGCCTCCTACAATGAGCAGTTCTTC.

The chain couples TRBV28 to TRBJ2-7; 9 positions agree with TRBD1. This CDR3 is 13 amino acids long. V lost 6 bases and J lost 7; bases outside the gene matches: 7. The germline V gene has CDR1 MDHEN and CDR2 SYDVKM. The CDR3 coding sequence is TGTGCCAGCAGGCGGGACAGGGCGGGTGAGCAGTACTTC. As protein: CASRRDRAGEQYF.

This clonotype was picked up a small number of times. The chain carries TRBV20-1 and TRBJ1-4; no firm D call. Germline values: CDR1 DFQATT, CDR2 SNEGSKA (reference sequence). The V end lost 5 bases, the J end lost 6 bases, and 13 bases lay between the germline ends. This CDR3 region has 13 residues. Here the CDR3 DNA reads TGCAGTGCTGACCGGGCTCTAGATGAAAAACTGTTTTTT. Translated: CSADRALDEKLFF.

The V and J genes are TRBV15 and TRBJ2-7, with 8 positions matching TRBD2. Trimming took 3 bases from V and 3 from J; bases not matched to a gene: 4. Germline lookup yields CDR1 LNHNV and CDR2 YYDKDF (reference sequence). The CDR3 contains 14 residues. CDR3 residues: CATSSRLAIYEQYF. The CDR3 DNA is TGTGCCACCAGCAGCCGACTAGCGATCTACGAGCAGTACTTC.

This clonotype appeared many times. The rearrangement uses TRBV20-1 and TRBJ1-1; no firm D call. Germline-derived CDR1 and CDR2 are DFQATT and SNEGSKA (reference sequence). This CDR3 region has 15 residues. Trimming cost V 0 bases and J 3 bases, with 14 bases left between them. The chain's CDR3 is CSAREGFGSDTEAFF. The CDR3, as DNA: TGCAGTGCTAGAGAGGGATTCGGGTCGGACACTGAAGCTTTCTTT.

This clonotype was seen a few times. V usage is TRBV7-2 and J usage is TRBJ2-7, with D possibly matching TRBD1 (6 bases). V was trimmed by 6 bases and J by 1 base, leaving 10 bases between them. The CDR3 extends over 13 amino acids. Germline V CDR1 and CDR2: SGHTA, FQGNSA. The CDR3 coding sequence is TGTGCCAGCAGTCGGGGACATTCCTACGAGCAGTACTTC. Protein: CASSRGHSYEQYF. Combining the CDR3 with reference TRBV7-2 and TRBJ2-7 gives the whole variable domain GAGVSQSPSNKVTEKGKDVELRCDPISGHTALYWYRQSLGQGLEFLIYFQGNSAPDKSGLPSDRFSAERTGGSVSTLTIQRTQQEDSAVYLCASSRGHSYEQYFGPGTRLTVT.